This entry lists 28 T cell receptor beta chains sequenced from one sample in a study of blood T cell repertoires in COVID-19. Method: immunoSEQ multiplex PCR; TCRdb's copy keeps in-frame clones and lacks some. The sample holds roughly 8,500 clones, 75% to 90% seen once. The specimen was peripheral blood. Receptors were obtained from a man between 65 and 79 years old with active COVID-19.

This clone showed up just a few times. V gene TRBV6-4 combines with J gene TRBJ2-3; weak D call: TRBD2 (6 bases). Trimming removed 10 bases from V and 6 bases from J, with 17 bases in between. Germline CDR1 and CDR2: MRHNA and SNTAGT. The CDR3 extends over 13 amino acids. The CDR3 is CATSGSELDTQYF. The CDR3 region has the DNA TGTGCCACCTCCGGGAGTGAGTTGGATACGCAGTATTTT.

V gene TRBV19 combines with J gene TRBJ2-5; 12 bases are shared with TRBD2. J lost 5 bases, V lost 4 bases, and 14 bases had no gene match. The germline V gene encodes CDR1 LNHDA and CDR2 SQIVND (reference sequence). The CDR3 covers 18 residues. CDR3 coding DNA: TGTGCCAGTAGTACCCGCCTGACTAGCGGGAGTAGGGGGGAGACCCAGTACTTC. This gives the protein CASSTRLTSGSRGETQYF.

The chain recombines TRBV7-6 with TRBJ2-1; 10 bases match TRBD2. This CDR3 contains 16 residues. Germline CDR1 reads SGHVS; CDR2 reads FNYEAQ. Trimming cost V 3 bases and J 9 bases; bases outside gene matches: 11. CDR3 sequence: CASSLGPGLATTEQFF. In nucleotides, the CDR3 is TGTGCCAGCAGCTTGGGACCGGGACTAGCGACCACTGAGCAGTTCTTC.

The V call is TRBV6-2 or TRBV6-3, the J call TRBJ1-5; TRBD1 matches at 7 bases. The V and J ends lost 2 bases and 0 bases, in that order; junction bases with no gene match: 7. This CDR3 is 17 amino acids long. CDR1 MNHEY and CDR2 SVGEGT come from the germline V gene. The CDR3 DNA follows: TGTGCCAGCAGTTACCCGACAGGGTACGGTAGCAATCAGCCCCAGCATTTT. Translation gives CASSYPTGYGSNQPQHF.

The chain is built from TRBV19 and TRBJ2-5; 8 bases agree with TRBD2. The germline gives CDR1 LNHDA, CDR2 SQIVND (reference sequence). Germline trimming cut 7 bases from V and 6 bases from J; bases unmatched to any gene: 10. The CDR3 sequence is 14 residues long. The CDR3 here is CASTVSGRTQTQYF. In nucleotides, the CDR3 is TGTGCCAGTACGGTCAGCGGGAGAACACAGACCCAGTACTTC.

J is TRBJ1-2 and V is TRBV6-5; 9 nucleotides agree with TRBD1. Germline trimming cut 3 bases from V and 8 bases from J; bases unmatched to any gene: 4. Germline lookup yields CDR1 MNHEY and CDR2 SVGAGI. The CDR3 is 13 residues long. In DNA, the CDR3 is TGTGCCAGCAGTTATAACGGACAGGGGGGCTACACCTTC. This translates into CASSYNGQGGYTF.

This rearrangement joins TRBV4-3 to TRBJ2-2; TRBD1 aligns across 9 bases. Germline CDR1 reads LGHNA; CDR2 reads YSLEER. CDR3 length: 17 residues. V lost 1 base to trimming and J lost 2 bases; unmatched junction nucleotides: 5. DNA of the CDR3: TGCGCCAGCAGCCAAGCCACAGGGGGCTATAACACCGGGGAGCTGTTTTTT. It translates to CASSQATGGYNTGELFF.

This clone was seen a single time. CDR3 coding DNA: TGTGCCAGCTCACCCACAGGGGACCGAGGCGAGCAGTACTTC. This translates into CASSPTGDRGEQYF. The V and J genes are TRBV18 and TRBJ2-7; 7 nucleotides align to TRBD1. Unmatched junction bases numbered 8, after V lost 3 bases and J lost 6 bases. This CDR3 comprises 14 residues. In germline, CDR1 is KGHSH, CDR2 LQKENI.

The chain links TRBV5-1 to TRBJ2-1; TRBD1 might be the D (8 bases). CDR1 SGHRS and CDR2 YFSETQ come from the germline V gene. CDR3 length equals 16 residues. V was cut by 7 bases and J by 4 bases, with 21 bases left in between. CDR3 residues: CASWEGLTGEYNEQFF. CDR3 DNA sequence: TGCGCCAGCTGGGAGGGGTTGACAGGGGAATACAATGAGCAGTTCTTC.

This rearrangement joins TRBV15 to TRBJ2-2; D is possibly TRBD2 (5 bases). The CDR3 spans 15 residues. The ends were cut back, 1 base at V and 7 bases at J, with 13 bases in the middle. Germline CDR1 and CDR2: LNHNV and YYDKDF (reference sequence). The CDR3 region is CATSRGENIGGELFF. In DNA, the CDR3 is TGTGCCACCAGCAGAGGGGAGAATATCGGCGGGGAGCTGTTTTTT.

The gene calls are TRBV4-2 and TRBJ1-4; the match to TRBD1 covers 8 bases. CDR3 size: 15 residues. Trimming removed 1 base from V and 8 bases from J; junction bases left unmatched: 6. The germline V gene has CDR1 LGHNA and CDR2 YNFKEQ. CDR3 amino acids: CASSQAPGGREKLFF. DNA for the CDR3: TGTGCCAGCAGCCAAGCCCCAGGGGGCCGCGAAAAACTGTTTTTT.

The genes are TRBV28 and TRBJ2-7; perhaps TRBD1 as D (6 bases). V lost 6 bases and J 2 bases, leaving 17 bases between the germline ends. The germline gives CDR1 MDHEN, CDR2 SYDVKM. CDR3 length: 15 amino acids. CDR3 sequence reads: CASRSGQQGAYEQYF. The CDR3 nucleotides read TGTGCCAGCAGATCGGGACAACAAGGGGCCTACGAGCAGTACTTC.

The V and J genes are TRBV5-8 and TRBJ1-1; D perhaps matches TRBD1 (5 bases). The V end was cut by 3 bases, the J end by 0 bases, with 9 bases between. Germline lookup yields CDR1 SGHTS and CDR2 YDEGEE. The CDR3 contains 14 residues. In nucleotides, the CDR3 is TGTGCCAGCAGCTGGGGGGGAATGAACACTGAAGCTTTCTTT. Translating gives CASSWGGMNTEAFF.

J is TRBJ1-2 and V is TRBV5-1; D ambiguous. V gave up 0 bases and J gave up 4 bases, with 13 bases separating them. Germline CDR1 is SGHRS and CDR2 is YFSETQ. The CDR3 spans 15 residues. The CDR3: CASSLASWSFYGYTF. The CDR3, as DNA: TGCGCCAGCAGCTTGGCAAGTTGGAGCTTCTATGGCTACACCTTC.

The chain links TRBV7-2 to TRBJ2-1, with 9 nucleotides matching TRBD2. Germline V gives CDR1 SGHTA, CDR2 FQGNSA. V trimming: 6 bases; J trimming: 4 bases; junction bases outside the gene matches: 7. The CDR3 has 15 amino acids. CDR3 sequence: CASSSTSGYYNEQFF. The CDR3, as DNA: TGTGCCAGCAGTTCTACTAGCGGGTATTACAATGAGCAGTTCTTC. Combining the CDR3 with reference TRBV7-2 and TRBJ2-1 gives the whole variable domain GAGVSQSPSNKVTEKGKDVELRCDPISGHTALYWYRQSLGQGLEFLIYFQGNSAPDKSGLPSDRFSAERTGGSVSTLTIQRTQQEDSAVYLCASSSTSGYYNEQFFGPGTRLTVL.

This sequence joins TRBV5-6 and TRBJ2-3, with 11 bases identical to TRBD2. Per the germline V gene, CDR1 is SGHDT and CDR2 is YYEEEE. V shed 2 bases, J shed 8 bases, and the junction held 10 bases outside the gene matches. The CDR3 is 16 residues long. CDR3 protein: CASSFLALAGGITQYF. In nucleotides, the CDR3 is TGTGCCAGCAGCTTTCTGGCGCTAGCGGGAGGAATTACGCAGTATTTT.

This CDR3 reads CASSQVLTGTGDNEQFF. CDR3 bases: TGTGCCAGCAGCCAAGTCCTAACCGGGACAGGGGACAATGAGCAGTTCTTC. The V and J genes are TRBV3-1 (or the pseudogene TRBV3-2) and TRBJ2-1; 10 bases agree with TRBD1. Germline V gives CDR1 LGHDT, CDR2 YNNKEL (reference sequence). The V gene end was trimmed by 1 base and the J gene end by 5 bases; junction bases not matched to a gene: 8. The CDR3 contains 17 residues.

The J gene is TRBJ1-2, the V gene TRBV29-1, with D hard to call. CDR3 length equals 11 residues. The germline V gene has CDR1 SQVTM and CDR2 ANQGSEA. Trimming removed 4 bases at V and 2 bases at J, with 5 bases between. In nucleotides, the CDR3 is TGCAGCGTTGGGCAGAACTATGGCTACACCTTC. It yields the protein CSVGQNYGYTF.

CDR3 in DNA: TGTGCTAGTGGGCTAGCGGGAGGGGAGACCCAGTACTTC. Its translation: CASGLAGGETQYF. The chain couples TRBV12-5 to TRBJ2-5; 12 positions agree with TRBD2. Unmatched junction bases numbered 1, after V lost 6 bases and J lost 5 bases. The length of the CDR3 is 13 residues. Germline V lookup: CDR1 LGHNT, CDR2 FRNRAP.

The rearrangement joins TRBV3-1 (or the pseudogene TRBV3-2) to TRBJ2-1, with 14 bases fitting TRBD2. The CDR3 is 15 amino acids. Germline V lookup: CDR1 LGHDT, CDR2 YNNKEL (reference sequence). V gave up 5 bases and J gave up 9 bases; unmatched junction bases: 6. The DNA for the CDR3 is TGTGCCAGCAGCGAAGGACTAGCGGGAGGAGTTGAGCAGTTCTTC. It specifies CASSEGLAGGVEQFF.

J is TRBJ1-1 and V is TRBV25-1, with a possible D match to TRBD1 (5 bases). V was trimmed by 6 bases and J by 1 base, leaving 18 bases between them. The CDR3 sequence is 16 residues long. CDR1 MGHDK and CDR2 SYGVNS come from the germline V gene. The CDR3 loop is CASSPPLQGQNTEAFF. CDR3 coding DNA: TGTGCCAGCAGCCCCCCCCTGCAGGGTCAGAACACTGAAGCTTTCTTT.

This chain connects TRBV5-1 to TRBJ2-5, with D possibly being TRBD2 (5 bases). Germline V gene lookup returns CDR1 SGHRS and CDR2 YFSETQ. CDR3 length equals 13 residues. Trimming shortened V by 6 bases and J by 1 base, and 10 bases separated the two germline ends. Here the CDR3 reads CASNEGGQETQYF. The CDR3, as DNA: TGCGCCAGCAACGAGGGCGGCCAAGAGACCCAGTACTTC.

The CDR3: CASSASGLDTGELFF. The CDR3, as DNA: TGTGCCAGCAGTGCTAGCGGGTTAGATACCGGGGAGCTGTTTTTT. The rearrangement joins TRBV7-9 to TRBJ2-2; 8 nucleotides match TRBD2. With 6 bases clipped from V and 5 bases from J, the junction kept 8 bases outside the gene matches. CDR3 length: 15 amino acids. Germline CDR1 and CDR2: SEHNR and FQNEAQ (reference sequence).

The chain uses TRBV15 and TRBJ2-3; TRBD2 agrees at 8 bases. The J segment lost 1 base and the V segment lost 1 base, leaving 13 bases of the junction unmatched. Germline lookup yields CDR1 LNHNV and CDR2 YYDKDF (reference sequence). The CDR3 totals 19 residues. The CDR3 protein is CATSRGQRASGLGTDTQYF. Written as DNA, the CDR3 is TGTGCCACCAGCAGAGGTCAACGAGCTAGCGGGTTAGGCACAGATACGCAGTATTTT.

J is TRBJ2-5 and V is TRBV7-3, with 14 nucleotides matching TRBD2. Trimming at V came to 0 bases and at J to 3 bases, leaving 6 bases not matched to a gene. Germline-derived CDR1 and CDR2 are SGHTA and FQGTGA. The CDR3 totals 18 residues. CDR3 region: CASSLTPGLAGGEETQYF. Here the CDR3 DNA reads TGTGCCAGCAGCTTAACCCCCGGACTAGCGGGAGGAGAAGAGACCCAGTACTTC.

This chain joins TRBV7-8 and TRBJ1-4; 7 nucleotides align to TRBD1. Trimming cost V 1 base and J 2 bases; bases outside gene matches: 4. This CDR3 contains 16 residues. In germline, CDR1 is SGHVS, CDR2 FQNEAQ. The CDR3 sequence is CASSLVTGTTNEKLFF. CDR3 nucleotides: TGTGCCAGCAGCTTAGTGACAGGGACCACTAATGAAAAACTGTTTTTT.

V is TRBV28 and J is TRBJ1-6; the match to TRBD1 covers 7 bases. From germline, CDR1 is MDHEN and CDR2 SYDVKM. V shed 5 bases, J shed 8 bases, and the junction held 9 bases outside the gene matches. This CDR3 is 15 amino acids long. Here the CDR3 reads CASSLQGRFDSPLHF. The CDR3 DNA follows: TGTGCCAGCAGTCTACAGGGGAGGTTTGATTCACCCCTCCACTTT.

The chain employs TRBV28 and TRBJ1-5, with TRBD1 matching 7 bases. Germline CDR1 and CDR2: MDHEN and SYDVKM. V lost 7 bases, J lost 4 bases, and 13 bases stayed unmatched. The CDR3 contains 16 residues. Here the CDR3 reads CASIIRQGRENQPQHF. DNA of the CDR3: TGTGCCAGCATTATCAGACAGGGAAGGGAGAATCAGCCCCAGCATTTT.